The 21 T cell receptor beta chains below all came from one sample that was sequenced in a study of blood T cell repertoires in COVID-19. The data were produced by immunoSEQ multiplex PCR, yet TCRdb's version contains in-frame clones alone and is incomplete. The sample includes roughly 100,000 clones, 89% of them seen just once. Sequencing was done on a sample of peripheral blood. Source of these receptors: a woman aged 55-70 years with acute or convalescent COVID-19.

V usage is TRBV5-1 and J usage is TRBJ1-3; D is undetermined. Germline V gene data show CDR1 as SGHRS and CDR2 as YFSETQ. V was trimmed by 3 bases and J by 0 bases, leaving 19 bases between them. The CDR3 runs to 18 residues. The CDR3 loop is CASSWRETTPSSGNTIYF. The CDR3 DNA is TGCGCCAGCAGCTGGCGGGAGACGACTCCGAGCTCTGGAAACACCATATATTTT.

This clone has just one count. The chain employs TRBV19 and TRBJ1-5, with D perhaps matching TRBD1 (6 bases). The CDR3 covers 17 residues. The V end was cut by 2 bases, the J end by 2 bases, with 16 bases between. Germline V gives CDR1 LNHDA, CDR2 SQIVND (reference sequence). CDR3 loop: CASSIRGGGDGNQPQHF. The DNA for the CDR3 is TGTGCCAGTAGTATAAGGGGAGGGGGGGACGGCAATCAGCCCCAGCATTTT.

The rearrangement links TRBV6-1 to TRBJ1-2; 7 positions match TRBD1. Germline assignment: CDR1 MNHNS and CDR2 SASEGT. V was clipped by 2 bases and J by 2 bases; unmatched bases: 2. The CDR3 has 14 residues. This CDR3 reads CASSERGPNYGYTF. The CDR3 DNA follows: TGTGCCAGCAGTGAAAGGGGGCCAAACTATGGCTACACCTTC.

The chain joins TRBV6-6 to TRBJ1-6; D gene ambiguous. The germline V gene encodes CDR1 MNHNY and CDR2 SVGAGI (reference sequence). Between the trimmed V and J ends, which lost 2 bases and 8 bases, there was a span of 10 bases. This CDR3 comprises 14 residues. CDR3 nucleotides: TGTGCCAGCAGTTACGCCCTGGGCGATTCACCCCTCCACTTT. The encoded protein is CASSYALGDSPLHF.

The chain employs TRBV7-9 and TRBJ1-2; perhaps TRBD1 as D (5 bases). This CDR3 is built from 13 residues. V was trimmed by 5 bases and J by 5 bases, leaving 12 bases between them. The germline V gene has CDR1 SEHNR and CDR2 FQNEAQ (reference sequence). CDR3 in DNA: TGTGCCAGCAGCCCCCCAGGACAATATGGCTACACCTTC. Translated: CASSPPGQYGYTF.

The chain couples TRBV9 to TRBJ1-1; D is undetermined. Between the trimmed V and J ends, which lost 7 bases and 4 bases, there was a span of 17 bases. The CDR3 is 14 amino acids. The germline V gene encodes CDR1 SGDLS and CDR2 YYNGEE. CDR3 coding DNA: TGTGCCAGCTCGATAGGGTACGAGGGCACTGAAGCTTTCTTT. The encoded protein is CASSIGYEGTEAFF.

Remarks on this clone: Distinct nucleotide sequences in the sample also encode this CDR3. This chain links TRBV28 with TRBJ1-5; no clear D. Germline assignment: CDR1 MDHEN and CDR2 SYDVKM. V was clipped by 3 bases and J by 4 bases, with 7 bases between them. The CDR3 has 13 residues. The CDR3 coding sequence is TGTGCCAGCAGTTTCTCGGGGAATCAGCCCCAGCATTTT. Protein product: CASSFSGNQPQHF.

This chain connects TRBV2 to TRBJ1-1, with 9 bases lining up with TRBD1. V lost 5 bases and J lost 5; bases outside the gene matches: 9. Germline CDR1 is SNHLY and CDR2 is FYNNEI. The CDR3 contains 15 residues. The CDR3 DNA reads TGTGCCAGCAGTCCCTTGACAGGGGGAATAACTGAAGCTTTCTTT. Its translation: CASSPLTGGITEAFF.

This sequence joins TRBV5-1 and TRBJ1-4, with D hard to call. Trimming shortened V by 1 base and J by 0 bases, and 7 bases separated the two germline ends. The V gene's germline CDR1 is SGHRS and CDR2 YFSETQ. The CDR3 is 15 amino acids. The CDR3 spells CASSLRQATNEKLFF. The CDR3 DNA sequence: TGCGCCAGCAGCTTGAGGCAGGCAACTAATGAAAAACTGTTTTTT.

The genes are TRBV7-3 and TRBJ1-1; no clear D gene. Per germline, CDR1 SGHTA and CDR2 FQGTGA. This CDR3 has 13 residues. Trimming shortened V by 2 bases and J by 5 bases, and 9 bases separated the two germline ends. CDR3 nucleotide sequence: TGTGCCAGCAGCTTATCAAGCTCAACTGAAGCTTTCTTT. This translates into CASSLSSSTEAFF.

The CDR3 region has the DNA TGTGCCTGGAGTGGGTCCCAGAATACCTACGAGCAGTACGTC. Its protein is CAWSGSQNTYEQYV. The genes are TRBV30 and TRBJ2-7; D is unresolved. CDR3 length: 14 residues. Germline loops: CDR1 GTSNPN, CDR2 SVGIG (reference sequence). V lost 1 base, J lost 2 bases, and 12 bases lay in between.

The chain employs TRBV18 and TRBJ2-7, with D possibly matching TRBD1 (6 bases). Germline lookup yields CDR1 KGHSH and CDR2 LQKENI. Trimming removed 2 bases at V and 0 bases at J, with 8 bases between. This CDR3 comprises 14 residues. CDR3 region: CASSPLGHSYEQYV. The CDR3 DNA is TGTGCCAGCTCACCATTGGGACACTCCTACGAGCAGTACGTC.

V is TRBV9 and J is TRBJ2-5; no reliable D call. V shed 1 base and J shed 1 base, with 5 bases lying between them. The CDR3 runs 13 residues. In germline, CDR1 is SGDLS, CDR2 YYNGEE. This chain's CDR3 is CASSVSSQETQYF. The CDR3 nucleotides are TGTGCCAGCAGCGTATCTTCCCAAGAGACCCAGTACTTC.

J is TRBJ2-7 and V is TRBV27; 9 bases are shared with TRBD1. The V segment lost 5 bases and the J segment 0 bases; nucleotides outside the gene matches: 8. CDR1 MNHEY and CDR2 SMNVEV come from the germline V gene (reference sequence). This CDR3 comprises 16 residues. CDR3 sequence (DNA): TGTGCCAGCAGTACCCTCCAGACAGGGGGCTCCTACGAGCAGTACTTC. Amino acids: CASSTLQTGGSYEQYF.

This sequence joins TRBV5-3 and TRBJ2-1, with D possibly being TRBD2 (7 bases). TRBV5-3 is an open reading frame whose function is uncertain. This CDR3 region has 17 residues. Trimming pared 3 bases from V and 5 bases from J, leaving 21 bases between. CDR3 residues: CARSSGGQGVGHNEQFF. The CDR3 DNA is TGTGCCAGAAGCTCCGGGGGGCAGGGAGTAGGCCACAATGAGCAGTTCTTC.

The rearrangement uses TRBV15 and TRBJ2-1; 11 bases map to TRBD1. The CDR3 loop spans 16 amino acids. The V and J ends lost 1 base and 8 bases, in that order; junction bases with no gene match: 7. Germline loops: CDR1 LNHNV, CDR2 YYDKDF (reference sequence). For the CDR3, the DNA is TGTGCCACCAGCAGAGGGTCGGGACAGGGGGTCGATGAGCAGTTCTTC. Translation gives CATSRGSGQGVDEQFF.

This chain links TRBV5-1 with TRBJ2-1; 11 bases line up with TRBD2. The CDR3 extends over 15 amino acids. V gave up 4 bases and J gave up 5 bases; unmatched junction bases: 5. Looked up from germline, CDR1 is SGHRS and CDR2 is YFSETQ. Here the CDR3 reads CASSAGTSGNNEQFF. The CDR3 region has the DNA TGCGCCAGCAGCGCCGGGACTAGCGGTAACAATGAGCAGTTCTTC.

CDR3 protein: CASSAVPDYGYTF. DNA for the CDR3: TGTGCCAGCAGTGCGGTGCCGGACTATGGCTACACCTTC. J is TRBJ1-2 and V is TRBV2; D not resolved. This CDR3 has 13 amino acids. The germline V gene has CDR1 SNHLY and CDR2 FYNNEI. With 4 bases removed from V and 3 bases from J, the gap between germline ends came to 9 bases.

The J gene is TRBJ1-2, the V gene TRBV3-1 (or the pseudogene TRBV3-2); no reliable D call. CDR1 LGHDT and CDR2 YNNKEL come from the germline V gene (reference sequence). The CDR3 loop spans 14 amino acids. Between the trimmed V and J ends, which lost 2 bases and 0 bases, there was a span of 7 bases. CDR3 region: CASSQQSSNYGYTF. As DNA, the CDR3 is TGTGCCAGCAGCCAACAGTCATCTAACTATGGCTACACCTTC.

The count of this clone is one. The chain employs TRBV9 and TRBJ2-7; D is unresolved. CDR3 length: 12 residues. Germline CDR1 reads SGDLS; CDR2 reads YYNGEE. V was cut by 4 bases and J by 0 bases, with 5 bases left in between. In nucleotides, the CDR3 is TGTGCCAGCAGCTCGAGCTCCTACGAGCAGTACTTC. It encodes CASSSSSYEQYF. The full variable domain, completed using reference TRBV9 and TRBJ2-7, is DSGVTQTPKHLITATGQRVTLRCSPRSGDLSVYWYQQSLDQGLQFLIQYYNGEERAKGNILERFSAQQFPDLHSELNLSSLELGDSALYFCASSSSSYEQYFGPGTRLTVT.

This sequence joins TRBV5-1 and TRBJ2-3; 14 bases agree with TRBD2. The CDR3 covers 17 residues. V lost 4 bases to trimming and J lost 6 bases; unmatched junction nucleotides: 10. Germline V gives CDR1 SGHRS, CDR2 YFSETQ. CDR3 protein: CASSIPGTSGRGDTQYF. CDR3 nucleotides: TGCGCCAGCAGCATACCCGGGACTAGCGGGAGAGGGGATACGCAGTATTTT.